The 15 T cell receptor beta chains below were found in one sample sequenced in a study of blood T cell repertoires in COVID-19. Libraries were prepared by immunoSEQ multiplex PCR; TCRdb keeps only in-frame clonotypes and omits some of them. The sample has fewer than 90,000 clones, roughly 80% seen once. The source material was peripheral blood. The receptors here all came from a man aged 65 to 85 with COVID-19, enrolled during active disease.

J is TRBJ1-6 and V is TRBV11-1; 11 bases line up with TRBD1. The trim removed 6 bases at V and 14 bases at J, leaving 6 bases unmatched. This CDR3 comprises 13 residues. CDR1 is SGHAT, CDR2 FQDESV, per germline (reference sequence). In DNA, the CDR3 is TGTGCCAGCAGAGTAGGACAGGGGGCCACCCTCCACTTT. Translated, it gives CASRVGQGATLHF.

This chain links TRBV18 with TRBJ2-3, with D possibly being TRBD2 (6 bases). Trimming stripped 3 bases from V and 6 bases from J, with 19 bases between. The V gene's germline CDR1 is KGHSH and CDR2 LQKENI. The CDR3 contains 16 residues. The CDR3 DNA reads TGTGCCAGCTCACCGCCCCTAAATTTTGGGGGGGATACGCAGTATTTT. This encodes CASSPPLNFGGDTQYF.

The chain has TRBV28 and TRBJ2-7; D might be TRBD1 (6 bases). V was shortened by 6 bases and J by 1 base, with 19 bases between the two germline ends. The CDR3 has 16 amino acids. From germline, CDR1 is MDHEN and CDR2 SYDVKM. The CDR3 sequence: CASRNTGSTTSYEQYF. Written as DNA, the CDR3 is TGTGCCAGCAGAAACACAGGGTCTACGACTTCCTACGAGCAGTACTTC.

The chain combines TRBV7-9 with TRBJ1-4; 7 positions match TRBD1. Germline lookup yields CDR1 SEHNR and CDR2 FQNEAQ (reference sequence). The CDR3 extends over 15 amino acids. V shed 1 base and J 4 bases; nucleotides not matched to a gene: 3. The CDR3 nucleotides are TGTGCCAGCAGCTTAGAGACAGGGCATAATGAAAAACTGTTTTTT. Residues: CASSLETGHNEKLFF.

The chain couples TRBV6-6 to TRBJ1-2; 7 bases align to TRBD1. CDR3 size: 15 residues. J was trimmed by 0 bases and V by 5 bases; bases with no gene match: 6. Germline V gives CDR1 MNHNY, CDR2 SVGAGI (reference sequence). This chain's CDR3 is CASSRDSATNYGYTF. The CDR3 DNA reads TGTGCCAGCAGTAGGGACAGCGCCACTAACTATGGCTACACCTTC.

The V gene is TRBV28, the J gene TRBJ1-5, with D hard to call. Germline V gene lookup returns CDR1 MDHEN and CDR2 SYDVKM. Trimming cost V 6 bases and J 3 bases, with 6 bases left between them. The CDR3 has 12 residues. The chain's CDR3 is CASRILNQPQHF. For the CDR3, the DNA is TGTGCCAGCAGAATTCTCAATCAGCCCCAGCATTTT.

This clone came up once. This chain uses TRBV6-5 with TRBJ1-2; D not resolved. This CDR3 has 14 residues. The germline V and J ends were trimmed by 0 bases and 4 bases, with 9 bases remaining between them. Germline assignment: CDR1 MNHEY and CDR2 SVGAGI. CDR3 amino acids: CASSYSPGSYGYTF. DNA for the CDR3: TGTGCCAGCAGTTACTCGCCAGGCAGCTATGGCTACACCTTC.

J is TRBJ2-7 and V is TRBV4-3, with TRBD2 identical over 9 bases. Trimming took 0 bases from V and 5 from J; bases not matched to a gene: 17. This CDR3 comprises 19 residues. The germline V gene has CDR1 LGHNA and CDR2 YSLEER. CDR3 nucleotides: TGCGCCAGCAGCCAAGATACCCCAACCCTACTAGCGGGCACGGACGAGCAGTACTTC. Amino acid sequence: CASSQDTPTLLAGTDEQYF.

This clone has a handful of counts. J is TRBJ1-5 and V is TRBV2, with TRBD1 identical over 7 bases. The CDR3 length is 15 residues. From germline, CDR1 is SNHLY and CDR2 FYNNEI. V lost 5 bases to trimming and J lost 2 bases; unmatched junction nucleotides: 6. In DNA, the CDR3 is TGTGCCAGCAGTCAACAGGGGTTTGGCAATCAGCCCCAGCATTTT. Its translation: CASSQQGFGNQPQHF.

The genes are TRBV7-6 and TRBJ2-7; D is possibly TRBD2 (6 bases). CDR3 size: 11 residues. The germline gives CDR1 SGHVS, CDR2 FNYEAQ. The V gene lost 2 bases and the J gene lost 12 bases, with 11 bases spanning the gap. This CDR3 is CASSLTREWYF. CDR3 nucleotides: TGTGCCAGCAGCTTAACCCGGGAGTGGTACTTC.

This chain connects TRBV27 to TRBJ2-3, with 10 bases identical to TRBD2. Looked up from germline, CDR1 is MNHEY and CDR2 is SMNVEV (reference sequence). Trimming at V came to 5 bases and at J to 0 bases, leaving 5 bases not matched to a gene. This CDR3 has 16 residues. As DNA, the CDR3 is TGTGCCAGCAGTCCGGGACTAGCGACTAGCACAGATACGCAGTATTTT. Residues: CASSPGLATSTDTQYF.

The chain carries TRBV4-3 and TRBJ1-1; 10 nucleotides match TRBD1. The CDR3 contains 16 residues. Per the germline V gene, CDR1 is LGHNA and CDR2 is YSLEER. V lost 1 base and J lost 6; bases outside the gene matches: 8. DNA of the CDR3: TGCGCCAGCAGCCAAGTTAGGGACAGGGGTACCTCTGAAGCTTTCTTT. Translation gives CASSQVRDRGTSEAFF.

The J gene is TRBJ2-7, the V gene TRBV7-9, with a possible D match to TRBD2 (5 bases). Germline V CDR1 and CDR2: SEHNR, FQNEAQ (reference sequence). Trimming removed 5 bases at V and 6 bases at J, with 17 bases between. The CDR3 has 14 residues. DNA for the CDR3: TGTGCCAGCAGCCCGCGGGCCCTAGCCAGCGAGCAGTACTTC. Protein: CASSPRALASEQYF.

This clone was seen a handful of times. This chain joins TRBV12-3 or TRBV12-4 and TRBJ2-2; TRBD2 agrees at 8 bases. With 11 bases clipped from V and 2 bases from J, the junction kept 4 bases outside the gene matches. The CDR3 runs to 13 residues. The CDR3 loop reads CAGGTSNTGELFF. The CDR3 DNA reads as TGTGCCGGGGGGACTAGTAACACCGGGGAGCTGTTTTTT.

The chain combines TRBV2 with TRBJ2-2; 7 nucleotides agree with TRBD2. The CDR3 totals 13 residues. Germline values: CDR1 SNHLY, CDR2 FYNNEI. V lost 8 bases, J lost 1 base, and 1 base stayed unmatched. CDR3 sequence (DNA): TGTGCCAGCGGGACTAAGAACACCGGGGAGCTGTTTTTT. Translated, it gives CASGTKNTGELFF.